This T cell receptor beta chain was retrieved from a study of blood T cell repertoires in COVID-19. This CDR3 is 15 amino acids long. CDR1 and CDR2 (germline): SQVTM, ANQGSEA. This table comes from immunoSEQ multiplex PCR, and its TCRdb copy is limited to in-frame clones, with some not included. Here the sample spans almost 250,000 clones, about 89% being singletons. This TCR was recovered from a woman aged 30 to 39 who had recovered from COVID-19. Specimen: PBMCs or T cells enriched from blood (not recorded which). This sequence joins TRBV29-1 and TRBJ2-1; 10 positions agree with TRBD2. CDR3 DNA: TGCGGGGTCATCGGGGCTAGCGGGAGTATCAATGAGCAGTTCTTC. It codes for CGVIGASGSINEQFF.